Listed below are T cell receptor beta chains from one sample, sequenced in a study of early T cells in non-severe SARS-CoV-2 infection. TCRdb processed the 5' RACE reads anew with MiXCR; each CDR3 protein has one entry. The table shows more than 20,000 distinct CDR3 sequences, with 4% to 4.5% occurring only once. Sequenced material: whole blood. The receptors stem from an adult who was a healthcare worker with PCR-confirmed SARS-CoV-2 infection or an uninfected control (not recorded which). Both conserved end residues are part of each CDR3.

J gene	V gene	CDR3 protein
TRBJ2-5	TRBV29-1	CSVAFETQYF
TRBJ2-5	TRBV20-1	CSARYSSGGELKTQYF
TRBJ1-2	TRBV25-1	CASSEWTGNYGYTF
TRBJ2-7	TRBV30	CAWRGDSSYEQYF
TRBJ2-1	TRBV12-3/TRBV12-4	CASSPSGGYNEQFF
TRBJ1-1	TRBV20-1	CSALTHNTEAFF
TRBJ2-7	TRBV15	CATSSPDSIKEYF
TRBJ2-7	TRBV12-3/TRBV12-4	CASSLSHEQYF
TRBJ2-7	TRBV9	CASSAGSGTSYEQYF
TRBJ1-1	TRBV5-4	CASSLTNTEAFF
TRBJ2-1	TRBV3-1	CASSLASYDEQFF
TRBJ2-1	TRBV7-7	CASSHRTSGGRSSYNEQFF
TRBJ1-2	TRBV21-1	CASSKARGAARRIYGYTF
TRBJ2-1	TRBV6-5	CASSSRVVVNEQFF
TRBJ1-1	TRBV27	CASSKGSAKTEAFF
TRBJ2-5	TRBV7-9	CASRENGAQETQYF
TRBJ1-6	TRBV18	CASSPKEGNSPLHF
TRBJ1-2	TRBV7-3	CASSPDRVGYTF
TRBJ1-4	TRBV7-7	CASSWRASPKDEKLFF
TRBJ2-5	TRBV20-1	CSALSRSGGRETQYF
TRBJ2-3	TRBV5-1	CASSRMTGRDTTDTQYF
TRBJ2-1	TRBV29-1	CSVEGGNEQFF
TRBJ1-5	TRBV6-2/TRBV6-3	CASTLDRSYQPQHF
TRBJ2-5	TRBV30	CAARGEPSRSQYF
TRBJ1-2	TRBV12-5	CASGSFLAAGNGYTF
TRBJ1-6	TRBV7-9	CASSLVAWGQNNSPLHF
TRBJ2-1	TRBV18	CASSPPGYTGVDDEQFF
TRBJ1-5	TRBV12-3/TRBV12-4	CASSDPGQPQHF
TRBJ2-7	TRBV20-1	CSAKIPGRNDEQYF
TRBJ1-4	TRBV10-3	CATQPTATNEKLFF
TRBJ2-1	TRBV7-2	CASSLEWSPPRAYNEQFF
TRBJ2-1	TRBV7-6	CASSLILAGGPPFF
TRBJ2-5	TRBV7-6	CASSPDRSQGETQYF
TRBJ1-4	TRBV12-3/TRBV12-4	CAVVGEKLFF
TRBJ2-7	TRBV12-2	CASRLAQDREVEQYF
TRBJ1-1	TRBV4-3	CASSQDRMGTPEAFF
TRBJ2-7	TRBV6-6	CASSYSGGAGRHEQYF
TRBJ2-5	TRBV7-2	CASSSRQQETQYF